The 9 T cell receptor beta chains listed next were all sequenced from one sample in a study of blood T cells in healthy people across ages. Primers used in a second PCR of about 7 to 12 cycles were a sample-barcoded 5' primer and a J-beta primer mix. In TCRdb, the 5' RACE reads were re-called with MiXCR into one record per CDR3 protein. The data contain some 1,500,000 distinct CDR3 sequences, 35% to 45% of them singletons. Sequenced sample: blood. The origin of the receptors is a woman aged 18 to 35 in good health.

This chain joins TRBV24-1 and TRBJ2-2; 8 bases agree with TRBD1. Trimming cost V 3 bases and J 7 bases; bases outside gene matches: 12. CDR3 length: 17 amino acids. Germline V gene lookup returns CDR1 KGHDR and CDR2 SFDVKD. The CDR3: CATSDPPTGQGGGELFF. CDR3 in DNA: TGTGCCACCAGTGATCCGCCGACTGGACAGGGAGGCGGGGAGCTGTTTTTT.

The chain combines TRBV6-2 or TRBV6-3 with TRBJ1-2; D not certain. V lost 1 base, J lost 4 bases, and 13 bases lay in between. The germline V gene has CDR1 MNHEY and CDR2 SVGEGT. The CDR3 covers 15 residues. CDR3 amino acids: CASSYWQRRTYGYTF. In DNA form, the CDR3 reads TGTGCCAGCAGTTACTGGCAACGGCGGACCTATGGCTACACCTTC.

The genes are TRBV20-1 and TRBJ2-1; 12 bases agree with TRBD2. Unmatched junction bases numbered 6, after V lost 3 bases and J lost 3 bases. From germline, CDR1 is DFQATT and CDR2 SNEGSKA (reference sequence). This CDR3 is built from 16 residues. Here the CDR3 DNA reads TGCAGTGCTAGGGCTAGCGGGGGGGCAATCTACAATGAGCAGTTCTTC. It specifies CSARASGGAIYNEQFF.

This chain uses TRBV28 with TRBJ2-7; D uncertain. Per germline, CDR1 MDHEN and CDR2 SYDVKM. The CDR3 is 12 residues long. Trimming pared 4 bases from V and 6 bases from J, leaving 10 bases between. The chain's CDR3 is CASSSIPIEQYF. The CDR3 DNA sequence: TGTGCCAGCAGTTCGATCCCCATCGAGCAGTACTTC. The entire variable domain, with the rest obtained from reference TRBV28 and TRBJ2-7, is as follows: DVKVTQSSRYLVKRTGEKVFLECVQDMDHENMFWYRQDPGLGLRLIYFSYDVKMKEKGDIPEGYSVSREKKERFSLILESASTNQTSMYLCASSSIPIEQYFGPGTRLTVT.

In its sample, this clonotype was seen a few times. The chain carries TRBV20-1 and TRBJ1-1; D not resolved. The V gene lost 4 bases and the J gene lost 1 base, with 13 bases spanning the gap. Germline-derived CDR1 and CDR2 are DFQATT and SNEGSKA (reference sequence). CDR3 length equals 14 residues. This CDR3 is CSAKKGQTNTEAFF. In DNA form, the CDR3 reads TGCAGTGCTAAGAAGGGTCAGACGAACACTGAAGCTTTCTTT.

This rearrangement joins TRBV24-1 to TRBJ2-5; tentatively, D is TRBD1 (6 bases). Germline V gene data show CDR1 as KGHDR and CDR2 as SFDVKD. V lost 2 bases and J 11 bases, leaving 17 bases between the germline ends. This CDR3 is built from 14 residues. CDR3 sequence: CATSDSQGWNEQYF. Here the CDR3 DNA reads TGTGCCACCAGTGATTCTCAGGGGTGGAATGAGCAGTACTTC.

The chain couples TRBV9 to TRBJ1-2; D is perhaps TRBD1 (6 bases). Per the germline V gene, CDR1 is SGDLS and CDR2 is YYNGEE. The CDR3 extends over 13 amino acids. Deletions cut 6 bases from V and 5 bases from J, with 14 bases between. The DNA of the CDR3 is TGTGCCAGCAACGTCGGACAGAAGTATGGCTACACCTTC. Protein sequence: CASNVGQKYGYTF. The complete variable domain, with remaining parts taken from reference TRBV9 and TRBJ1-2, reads DSGVTQTPKHLITATGQRVTLRCSPRSGDLSVYWYQQSLDQGLQFLIQYYNGEERAKGNILERFSAQQFPDLHSELNLSSLELGDSALYFCASNVGQKYGYTFGSGTRLTVV.

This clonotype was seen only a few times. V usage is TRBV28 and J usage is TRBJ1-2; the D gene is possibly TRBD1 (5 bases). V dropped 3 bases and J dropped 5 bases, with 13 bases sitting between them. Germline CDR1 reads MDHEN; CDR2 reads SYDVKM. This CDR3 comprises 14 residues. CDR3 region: CASSLRSRAYGYTF. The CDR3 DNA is TGTGCCAGCAGTTTGAGGTCCAGGGCTTATGGCTACACCTTC.

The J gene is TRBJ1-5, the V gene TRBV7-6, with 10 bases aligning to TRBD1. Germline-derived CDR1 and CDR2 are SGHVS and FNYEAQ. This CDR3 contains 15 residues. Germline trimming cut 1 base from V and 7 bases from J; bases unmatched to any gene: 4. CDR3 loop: CASSLGGQGEQPQHF. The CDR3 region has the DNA TGTGCCAGCAGCTTAGGAGGACAGGGGGAACAGCCCCAGCATTTT.